This TCR beta chain was identified during a study of response to subunit inactivated influenza vaccine. General study points: T cells newly recruited by each seasonal influenza vaccination are few, the authors suggested.

V gave up 7 bases and J gave up 1 base, with 15 bases separating them. The germline V gene encodes CDR1 SQVTM and CDR2 ANQGSEA. The CDR3 is made up of 14 amino acids. This clonotype was counted ten times or more. Its antigen is unidentified. Each CDR3 protein is one row after TCRdb ran MiXCR on the RT-PCR reads. The sample consists of over 650,000 distinct CDR3 sequences, less than 20% of them appearing once. The material sequenced was PBMCs from blood, taken roughly 5 days after vaccination. The chain has TRBV29-1 and TRBJ2-3; D remains ambiguous. This receptor was obtained from a man aged 50 to 60 who received an inactivated influenza vaccine. The CDR3 protein is CSAEFPAGTDTQYF. For the CDR3, the DNA is TGCAGCGCCGAGTTCCCGGCAGGCACAGATACGCAGTATTTT.